Described below is a single T cell receptor (beta chain) sequence and its context. Primers included in the PCR were 60 Vbeta and 13 Jbeta primers. TCRdb's copy holds only in-frame clones and misses some; the assay was immunoSEQ multiplex PCR. The sample carries about 150,000 clones, 79% recorded once. This record comes from a study of cytomegalovirus exposure and HLA in healthy donors. The CDR3 is made up of 15 amino acids. The germline CDR1 and CDR2 sequences are LGHNT and FRNRAP. The V segment lost 1 base and the J segment 8 bases; nucleotides outside the gene matches: 6. The genes are TRBV12-5 and TRBJ2-1, with 9 bases that match TRBD1. The source material was PBMCs. This clonotype was sampled from a man aged 50 to 59 in good health and CMV-seropositive. DNA of the CDR3: TGTGCTAGTGGTTTGGCCGGGACAGGGATCGATGAGCAGTTCTTC. It yields the protein CASGLAGTGIDEQFF.